The 19 T cell receptor beta chains reported below all come from one sample, sequenced in a study of blood T cell repertoires in COVID-19. The data were produced by immunoSEQ multiplex PCR, yet TCRdb's version contains in-frame clones alone and is incomplete. This sample has over 110,000 clones; roughly 84% occur once, and the top ten carry roughly 3.9%. The specimen was PBMCs or T cells enriched from blood (not recorded which). Receptors were obtained from a man aged 50 to 60 in a cohort exposed to, infected with or recovered from COVID-19 (not recorded which).

The rearrangement links TRBV15 to TRBJ1-1; 11 nucleotides agree with TRBD1. Germline values: CDR1 LNHNV, CDR2 YYDKDF (reference sequence). CDR3 length: 15 residues. Unmatched junction bases numbered 12, after V lost 4 bases and J lost 11 bases. CDR3 nucleotides: TGTGCCACCAGCAAAGGACAGGGGGCTGGGTTTGCTGCTTTCTTT. Encoded protein: CATSKGQGAGFAAFF.

The V and J genes are TRBV7-9 and TRBJ2-2; weak D call: TRBD1 (6 bases). The germline gives CDR1 SEHNR, CDR2 FQNEAQ (reference sequence). Trimming stripped 5 bases from V and 2 bases from J, with 12 bases between. The CDR3 is 15 residues long. The CDR3 sequence: CASSDRDKNTGELFF. In DNA form, the CDR3 reads TGTGCCAGCAGCGACCGGGACAAAAACACCGGGGAGCTGTTTTTT.

The chain has TRBV12-5 and TRBJ1-1; D is possibly TRBD1 (5 bases). Trimming shortened V by 7 bases and J by 3 bases, and 15 bases separated the two germline ends. The CDR3 runs 14 residues. Germline values: CDR1 LGHNT, CDR2 FRNRAP. CDR3 nucleotides: TGTGCTAGTGCCAACGACGGGGGATACACTGAAGCTTTCTTT. Its protein is CASANDGGYTEAFF.

V is TRBV5-1 and J is TRBJ2-5, with D hard to call. Per the germline V gene, CDR1 is SGHRS and CDR2 is YFSETQ. This CDR3 contains 14 residues. V was pared by 2 bases and J by 2 bases, with 10 bases between. CDR3 coding DNA: TGCGCCAGCAGCTTTCGAGGAGTACAAGAGACCCAGTACTTC. This encodes CASSFRGVQETQYF.

This rearrangement joins TRBV28 to TRBJ2-3; weak D call: TRBD2 (6 bases). The CDR3 spans 15 residues. Trimming pared 3 bases from V and 1 base from J, leaving 11 bases between. Germline V gene lookup returns CDR1 MDHEN and CDR2 SYDVKM. The chain's CDR3 is CASSLEPSGTDTQYF. CDR3 DNA sequence: TGTGCCAGCAGTTTGGAACCTAGCGGCACAGATACGCAGTATTTT.

The gene calls are TRBV19 and TRBJ2-3; 13 bases are shared with TRBD2. CDR1 LNHDA and CDR2 SQIVND come from the germline V gene (reference sequence). The ends lost 9 bases at V and 4 bases at J; junction bases unmatched: 13. This CDR3 is built from 17 residues. CDR3 DNA sequence: TGTGCCAGCGCCGGTCGGACTAGCGGGAGTTTGGCAGATACGCAGTATTTT. Residues: CASAGRTSGSLADTQYF.

The chain uses TRBV7-2 and TRBJ2-1, with 8 bases lining up with TRBD2. The CDR3 length is 14 residues. Germline V gene lookup returns CDR1 SGHTA and CDR2 FQGNSA. Trimming at V came to 3 bases and at J to 5 bases, leaving 3 bases not matched to a gene. The CDR3 here is CASSLGSGNNEQFF. In nucleotides, the CDR3 is TGTGCCAGCAGCTTGGGTAGCGGGAACAATGAGCAGTTCTTC. The variable domain in full, completed from reference TRBV7-2 and TRBJ2-1, reads GAGVSQSPSNKVTEKGKDVELRCDPISGHTALYWYRQSLGQGLEFLIYFQGNSAPDKSGLPSDRFSAERTGGSVSTLTIQRTQQEDSAVYLCASSLGSGNNEQFFGPGTRLTVL.

The chain uses TRBV3-1 (or the pseudogene TRBV3-2) and TRBJ1-6, with D hard to call. This CDR3 is built from 12 residues. V lost 8 bases to trimming and J lost 9 bases, with 11 bases between them. Germline CDR1 and CDR2: LGHDT and YNNKEL (reference sequence). DNA for the CDR3: TGTGCCAGCGCAGACTTTGGTTCACCCCTCCACTTT. Translating it yields CASADFGSPLHF.

The CDR3 region is CASSLRSGQGWTEAFF. The CDR3 DNA is TGCGCCAGCAGCTTGAGGTCCGGCCAGGGGTGGACTGAAGCTTTCTTT. The chain joins TRBV5-1 to TRBJ1-1; D possibly corresponds to TRBD1 (6 bases). The V and J ends lost 1 base and 5 bases respectively, with 18 bases between them. In germline, CDR1 is SGHRS, CDR2 YFSETQ. This CDR3 has 16 amino acids.

The rearrangement uses TRBV5-1 and TRBJ2-2; 11 nucleotides match TRBD2. The CDR3 contains 14 residues. CDR1 and CDR2 from the germline V gene are SGHRS and YFSETQ. After removal of 4 bases from V and 5 bases from J, the junction contained 1 base not matched to a gene. The CDR3 DNA follows: TGCGCCAGCAGCGGACTAGCGGGTACCGGGGAGCTGTTTTTT. Translating gives CASSGLAGTGELFF.

This chain links TRBV24-1 with TRBJ2-7; 8 positions agree with TRBD1. With V trimmed by 5 bases and J by 5 bases, 7 bases remained unmatched. There are 14 residues in the CDR3. CDR1 and CDR2 from the germline V gene are KGHDR and SFDVKD. CDR3 in amino acids: CATSGDRGGNEQYF. CDR3 coding DNA: TGTGCCACCAGTGGTGACAGGGGAGGAAACGAGCAGTACTTC.

V usage is TRBV3-1 (or the pseudogene TRBV3-2) and J usage is TRBJ2-2; 10 bases are shared with TRBD2. The V gene's germline CDR1 is LGHDT and CDR2 YNNKEL (reference sequence). This CDR3 region has 18 residues. V lost 4 bases, J lost 1 base, and 9 bases stayed unmatched. The CDR3 coding sequence is TGTGCCAGCAGCCCACCTGCGAGACTAGCGGGGAACACCGGGGAGCTGTTTTTT. Protein sequence: CASSPPARLAGNTGELFF.

CDR3 coding DNA: TGTGCCAGCTCACCAGGGTCGGGCGCAGGGTTTAACGAGCAGTACTTC. Its translation is CASSPGSGAGFNEQYF. The chain has TRBV18 and TRBJ2-7; the D gene is possibly TRBD1 (5 bases). The CDR3 totals 16 residues. Germline-derived CDR1 and CDR2 are KGHSH and LQKENI. Trimming left V 2 bases short and J 5 bases short, with 19 bases between.

This chain links TRBV10-3 with TRBJ1-3; D uncertain. Germline CDR1 reads ENHRY; CDR2 reads SYGVKD. This CDR3 contains 14 residues. Deletions cut 8 bases from V and 0 bases from J, with 11 bases between. The CDR3 spells CAIRELLSGNTIYF. CDR3 bases: TGTGCCATCCGCGAGCTCCTCTCTGGAAACACCATATATTTT.

This sequence joins TRBV19 and TRBJ1-3, with 8 bases lining up with TRBD1. The V gene's germline CDR1 is LNHDA and CDR2 SQIVND (reference sequence). This CDR3 spans 12 amino acids. Trimming took 11 bases from V and 0 from J; bases not matched to a gene: 0. DNA for the CDR3: TGTGCCGGGACAGGCTCTGGAAACACCATATATTTT. It codes for CAGTGSGNTIYF.

CDR3 in amino acids: CASSHRDRAYNEQFF. The CDR3 DNA reads TGTGCCAGCAGCCACCGGGACAGGGCCTACAATGAGCAGTTCTTC. The gene calls are TRBV7-9 and TRBJ2-1, with TRBD1 identical over 9 bases. Germline-derived CDR1 and CDR2 are SEHNR and FQNEAQ (reference sequence). CDR3 length equals 15 residues. V trimming: 5 bases; J trimming: 2 bases; junction bases outside the gene matches: 4.

This rearrangement joins TRBV9 to TRBJ1-2; 8 bases map to TRBD1. V gave up 3 bases and J gave up 4 bases; unmatched junction bases: 8. There are 15 residues in the CDR3. From germline, CDR1 is SGDLS and CDR2 YYNGEE. The CDR3 region is CASSADRVSTYGYTF. The CDR3 DNA reads as TGTGCCAGCAGCGCGGACAGGGTATCAACCTATGGCTACACCTTC.

V is TRBV3-1 (or the pseudogene TRBV3-2) and J is TRBJ2-7; 7 bases agree with TRBD2. The trim removed 3 bases at V and 3 bases at J, leaving 8 bases unmatched. Germline V lookup: CDR1 LGHDT, CDR2 YNNKEL (reference sequence). This CDR3 region has 15 residues. CDR3 sequence (DNA): TGTGCCAGCAGCCAGCCTTCTAGCGGCATCTACGAGCAGTACTTC. Encoded protein: CASSQPSSGIYEQYF.

The rearrangement joins TRBV4-3 to TRBJ1-2; TRBD1 agrees at 8 bases. There are 14 residues in the CDR3. Trimming took 4 bases from V and 3 from J; bases not matched to a gene: 4. Germline assignment: CDR1 LGHNA and CDR2 YSLEER. The CDR3 bases are TGCGCCAGCAGCCGCACACAGGGGGACTATGGCTACACCTTC. It is translated as CASSRTQGDYGYTF.